This T cell receptor (beta chain) was profiled in a study of tumor-infiltrating lymphocytes in primary liver carcinoma. The wider study: Measuring roughly 4 to 11 cm across, the tumors were staged as T1-T3 N0M0. Study-level findings and limits: Tumors significantly exceeded blood in top-250-clone fraction (p = 0.039).

For each extraction, RNA and DNA were obtained together from 20-30 mg of unsorted bulk tissue. At sampling, these chronic HBV carriers had received no treatment. Total RNA amounting to 500 ng was the source from which TCR beta cDNA was made with a constant-region primer. Libraries covering TCR beta were generated through three nested multiplex PCR rounds (using a slightly modified ARM-PCR). TCRdb analysed the multiplex PCR reads with MiXCR anew, one entry per CDR3 protein. Of approximately 80,000 distinct CDR3 sequences listed, about three quarters are singletons. As concerns this clonotype: What it binds is unknown.

The sequence derives from a man aged 40-55 years with primary liver carcinoma and hepatitis B virus infection. Sample: tumor-adjacent normal liver tissue.

CDR3 sequence: CASSRKPGQGVLACTF. The CDR3 bases are TGTGCCAGCAGTCGCAAACCGGGACAGGGTGTTTTGGCCTGCACCTTC. The V and J genes are TRBV6-5 and TRBJ1-2; TRBD1 matches at 9 bases. Germline V lookup: CDR1 MNHEY, CDR2 SVGAGI. This CDR3 is built from 16 residues. The trim removed 5 bases at V and 13 bases at J, leaving 20 bases unmatched.